Shown below are 18 T cell receptor beta chains from a single sample sequenced in a study of shared clonotypes between healthy human individuals. The assay was immunoSEQ multiplex PCR, and TCRdb's table has in-frame clones only and misses some. The profile shows fewer than 3 million clones, approximately 90% of them singletons. Material for sequencing was naive CD4+ T cells from PBMCs. Subset here: CD45RA+ positively selected. The receptors were gathered from a man between 18 and 35 years old in good health. Some clones in this sample may be carry-over from other donors' samples.

For this clone: The sample contains more than one DNA sequence encoding this CDR3. The V gene is TRBV18, the J gene TRBJ1-4; D is ambiguous. From germline, CDR1 is KGHSH and CDR2 LQKENI. The CDR3 consists of 13 residues. Trimming pared 3 bases from V and 8 bases from J, leaving 10 bases between. CDR3 protein: CASSPLDGEKLFF. In DNA, the CDR3 is TGTGCCAGCTCACCCTTGGACGGAGAAAAACTGTTTTTT.

CDR3: CASSALVGREGSTDTQYF. The CDR3 DNA follows: TGTGCCAGCAGCGCCCTGGTGGGAAGGGAAGGGAGCACAGATACGCAGTATTTT. This rearrangement joins TRBV9 to TRBJ2-3; the D is unclear. Trimming removed 3 bases at V and 0 bases at J, with 20 bases between. CDR3 length: 18 amino acids. Germline CDR1 is SGDLS and CDR2 is YYNGEE.

Turning to this clone: This sample includes further DNA sequences coding for the same CDR3. The chain combines TRBV7-9 with TRBJ2-7; TRBD1 agrees at 7 bases. CDR3 length: 14 residues. Germline V CDR1 and CDR2: SEHNR, FQNEAQ (reference sequence). The trim removed 1 base at V and 2 bases at J, leaving 2 bases unmatched. CDR3 DNA sequence: TGTGCCAGCAGCTTAGGACAGGGAACCTACGAGCAGTACTTC. Translation: CASSLGQGTYEQYF.

The V gene is TRBV6-5, the J gene TRBJ2-1; 8 bases match TRBD2. The CDR3 totals 16 residues. CDR1 is MNHEY, CDR2 SVGAGI, per germline. Trimming at V came to 4 bases and at J to 3 bases, leaving 8 bases not matched to a gene. CDR3: CASSSEAGANYNEQFF. CDR3 bases: TGTGCCAGCAGTTCCGAAGCGGGAGCAAACTACAATGAGCAGTTCTTC.

This clone was observed once. The genes are TRBV6-6 and TRBJ1-2, with D uncertain. Germline values: CDR1 MNHNY, CDR2 SVGAGI (reference sequence). V lost 2 bases and J 8 bases, leaving 15 bases between the germline ends. The CDR3 loop spans 14 amino acids. Here the CDR3 DNA reads TGTGCCAGCAGTTACGGCGTAGGGAATACGGGCTACACCTTC. It translates to CASSYGVGNTGYTF.

The V and J genes are TRBV4-1 and TRBJ2-1; D may be TRBD2 (6 bases). Trimming stripped 4 bases from V and 0 bases from J, with 16 bases between. Germline-derived CDR1 and CDR2 are MGHRA and YSYEKL. The CDR3 has 17 residues. CDR3 region: CASSRHEDGSSYNEQFF. The CDR3 region has the DNA TGCGCCAGCAGCCGCCACGAGGACGGGAGCTCCTACAATGAGCAGTTCTTC.

This chain joins TRBV19 and TRBJ2-5; D is unresolved. The CDR3 contains 13 residues. V dropped 4 bases and J dropped 0 bases, with 6 bases sitting between them. The V gene's germline CDR1 is LNHDA and CDR2 SQIVND (reference sequence). The DNA of the CDR3 is TGTGCCAGTAGTAGCTGGGACCAAGAGACCCAGTACTTC. This codes for CASSSWDQETQYF. Together with reference TRBV19 and TRBJ2-5, the CDR3 gives the full variable domain: DGGITQSPKYLFRKEGQNVTLSCEQNLNHDAMYWYRQDPGQGLRLIYYSQIVNDFQKGDIAEGYSVSREKKESFPLTVTSAQKNPTAFYLCASSSWDQETQYFGPGTRLLVL.

V usage is TRBV28 and J usage is TRBJ1-1; 7 positions match TRBD1. V was pared by 5 bases and J by 7 bases, with 10 bases of the junction left unmatched. Germline-derived CDR1 and CDR2 are MDHEN and SYDVKM. The length of the CDR3 is 14 residues. CDR3 sequence reads: CASSPPGQFFEAFF. CDR3 in DNA: TGTGCCAGCAGTCCACCGGGACAGTTCTTTGAAGCTTTCTTT.

The gene calls are TRBV5-4 and TRBJ2-7; TRBD2 agrees at 7 bases. The CDR3 is made up of 14 amino acids. J gave up 1 base and V 4 bases, and 5 bases lay outside the gene matches. CDR1 and CDR2 (germline): SGHNT, YYREEE (reference sequence). CDR3 sequence reads: CASSLGGKSYEQYF. The CDR3 DNA sequence: TGTGCCAGCAGCCTGGGAGGGAAGTCCTACGAGCAGTACTTC.

This chain joins TRBV5-1 and TRBJ1-2, with D uncertain. This CDR3 has 15 amino acids. CDR1 is SGHRS, CDR2 YFSETQ, per germline. The V gene lost 0 bases and the J gene lost 2 bases, with 11 bases spanning the gap. The CDR3 bases are TGCGCCAGCAGCTTGGCGGGCCAAGGAAACTATGGCTACACCTTC. This encodes CASSLAGQGNYGYTF.

Turning to this clone: This CDR3 is also generated by other DNA sequences in the sample. CDR3 sequence: CASSEAPGETQYF. In DNA form, the CDR3 reads TGTGCCAGCAGTGAAGCCCCAGGGGAGACCCAGTACTTC. This chain uses TRBV6-1 with TRBJ2-5; D possibly corresponds to TRBD1 (5 bases). The germline CDR1 and CDR2 sequences are MNHNS and SASEGT. V lost 0 bases to trimming and J lost 5 bases, with 7 bases between them. This CDR3 has 13 amino acids.

V and J are TRBV15 and TRBJ1-2, with TRBD1 matching over 8 bases. This CDR3 has 16 amino acids. Germline-derived CDR1 and CDR2 are LNHNV and YYDKDF (reference sequence). Losses at the gene ends were 1 base for V and 4 bases for J; bases not matched to a gene: 8. CDR3 sequence: CATSRGRDRRGYGYTF. The CDR3 region has the DNA TGTGCCACCAGCAGAGGAAGGGACAGGAGGGGCTATGGCTACACCTTC.

Worth noting for this clone: The same CDR3 is also encoded by other DNA sequences in this sample. The rearrangement uses TRBV28 and TRBJ2-6, with TRBD2 as a possible D gene (5 bases). Germline V gene lookup returns CDR1 MDHEN and CDR2 SYDVKM. Trimming took 5 bases from V and 1 from J, leaving 9 bases between them. The CDR3 totals 15 residues. The CDR3 is CASSPAGSGANVLTF. The CDR3 coding sequence is TGTGCCAGCAGTCCCGCGGGTTCTGGGGCCAACGTCCTGACTTTC. Filled out from reference TRBV28 and TRBJ2-6, the complete variable domain reads DVKVTQSSRYLVKRTGEKVFLECVQDMDHENMFWYRQDPGLGLRLIYFSYDVKMKEKGDIPEGYSVSREKKERFSLILESASTNQTSMYLCASSPAGSGANVLTFGAGSRLTVL.

CDR3 DNA: TGTGCCAGCAGCTTGCGGGGACTAGCGGGCCCTGCCACAGATACGCAGTATTTT. Translation: CASSLRGLAGPATDTQYF. The chain carries TRBV7-6 and TRBJ2-3; 12 bases are shared with TRBD2. Germline loops: CDR1 SGHVS, CDR2 FNYEAQ. V lost 3 bases, J lost 2 bases, and 9 bases stayed unmatched. The CDR3 consists of 18 residues.

Remarks on this clone: Other DNA sequences of this sample code for an identical CDR3. The gene calls are TRBV10-2 and TRBJ1-1, with TRBD1 as a possible D gene (6 bases). The V end was cut by 5 bases, the J end by 5 bases, with 12 bases between. The CDR3 extends over 13 amino acids. The germline CDR1 and CDR2 sequences are WSHSY and SAAADI. The CDR3 loop reads CASSPQGNTEAFF. As DNA, the CDR3 is TGCGCCAGCAGTCCACAGGGTAATACTGAAGCTTTCTTT.

The V call is TRBV28, the J call TRBJ2-7; D is possibly TRBD1 (7 bases). V lost 3 bases, J lost 4 bases, and 19 bases lay in between. Germline V gives CDR1 MDHEN, CDR2 SYDVKM. This CDR3 has 16 amino acids. The CDR3 is CASSFGGSRQGYEQYF. The DNA of the CDR3 is TGTGCCAGCAGTTTTGGAGGGTCCCGACAGGGATACGAGCAGTACTTC. Looking up the rest from reference TRBV28 and TRBJ2-7 gives the full variable domain: DVKVTQSSRYLVKRTGEKVFLECVQDMDHENMFWYRQDPGLGLRLIYFSYDVKMKEKGDIPEGYSVSREKKERFSLILESASTNQTSMYLCASSFGGSRQGYEQYFGPGTRLTVT.

The chain carries TRBV27 and TRBJ2-7, with TRBD1 matching over 7 bases. CDR1 is MNHEY and CDR2 is SMNVEV in the germline V gene (reference sequence). V was clipped by 3 bases and J by 3 bases; unmatched bases: 8. The CDR3 consists of 15 residues. The CDR3, as DNA: TGTGCCAGCAGTTTCCAGGTAGGGGGCTTCTACGAGCAGTACTTC. Protein: CASSFQVGGFYEQYF.

The chain is built from TRBV28 and TRBJ1-3, with D hard to call. This CDR3 is built from 11 residues. V lost 2 bases to trimming and J lost 11 bases, with 7 bases between them. Per germline, CDR1 MDHEN and CDR2 SYDVKM. The CDR3 sequence: CASSLIGAIYF. CDR3 DNA sequence: TGTGCCAGCAGTTTAATCGGGGCCATATATTTT. Complete variable domain (other parts from reference TRBV28 and TRBJ1-3): DVKVTQSSRYLVKRTGEKVFLECVQDMDHENMFWYRQDPGLGLRLIYFSYDVKMKEKGDIPEGYSVSREKKERFSLILESASTNQTSMYLCASSLIGAIYFGEGSWLTVV.